This T cell receptor beta chain is drawn from a study of tumor-infiltrating lymphocytes in localized non-small cell lung cancer. Study summary: Tumor tissue and non-adjacent uninvolved lung came from each patient.

Per germline, CDR1 MRHNA and CDR2 SNTAGT. CDR3 size: 18 residues. V gave up 3 bases and J gave up 6 bases; unmatched junction bases: 13. For this clone: Its antigen is still unknown.

Study results and limitations: Higher tumor T cell infiltration than in uninvolved lung was supported by TCRbeta sequencing.

Here immunoSEQ multiplex PCR was the method, and the copy in TCRdb shows in-frame clones only, minus some. The data show over 9,000 clones, 84% seen once. The sequence came from a human donor with non-small cell lung cancer. The J gene is TRBJ2-2, the V gene TRBV6-4; 10 nucleotides agree with TRBD2. Sequencing was done on a sample of lung tumor tissue. The CDR3 spells CASSEVLAGVPRAGELFF. CDR3 DNA sequence: TGTGCCAGCAGTGAGGTCCTAGCGGGAGTCCCCAGAGCCGGGGAGCTGTTTTTT.